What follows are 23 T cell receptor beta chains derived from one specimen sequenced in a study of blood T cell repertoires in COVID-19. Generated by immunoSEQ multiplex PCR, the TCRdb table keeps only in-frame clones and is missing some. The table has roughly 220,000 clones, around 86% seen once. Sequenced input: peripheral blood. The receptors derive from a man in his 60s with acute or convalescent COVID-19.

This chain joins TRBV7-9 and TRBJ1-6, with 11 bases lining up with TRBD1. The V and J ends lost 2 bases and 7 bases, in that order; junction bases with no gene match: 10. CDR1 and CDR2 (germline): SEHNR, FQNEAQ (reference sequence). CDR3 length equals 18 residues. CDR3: CASSLSRSGQGVNSPLHF. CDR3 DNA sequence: TGTGCCAGCAGCTTATCTAGATCGGGACAGGGGGTCAATTCACCCCTCCACTTT.

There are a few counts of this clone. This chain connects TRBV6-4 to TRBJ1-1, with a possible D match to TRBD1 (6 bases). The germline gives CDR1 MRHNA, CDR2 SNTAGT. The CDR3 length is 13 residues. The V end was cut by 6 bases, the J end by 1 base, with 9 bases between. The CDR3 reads CASSPTGNTEAFF. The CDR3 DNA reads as TGTGCCAGCAGCCCGACAGGGAACACTGAAGCTTTCTTT.

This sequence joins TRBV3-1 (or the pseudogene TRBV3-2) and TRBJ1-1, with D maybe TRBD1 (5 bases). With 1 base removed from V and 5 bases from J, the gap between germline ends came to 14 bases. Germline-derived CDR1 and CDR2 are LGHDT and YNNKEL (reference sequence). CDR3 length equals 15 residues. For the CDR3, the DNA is TGTGCCAGCAGCCAAGTCGGGGGTGAGGGGACTGAAGCTTTCTTT. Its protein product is CASSQVGGEGTEAFF.

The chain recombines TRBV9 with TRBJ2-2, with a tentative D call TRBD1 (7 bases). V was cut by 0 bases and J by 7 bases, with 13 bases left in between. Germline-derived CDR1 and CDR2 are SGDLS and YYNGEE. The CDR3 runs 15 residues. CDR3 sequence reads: CASSVETGRGGELFF. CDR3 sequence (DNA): TGTGCCAGCAGCGTAGAGACAGGGCGGGGCGGGGAGCTGTTTTTT.

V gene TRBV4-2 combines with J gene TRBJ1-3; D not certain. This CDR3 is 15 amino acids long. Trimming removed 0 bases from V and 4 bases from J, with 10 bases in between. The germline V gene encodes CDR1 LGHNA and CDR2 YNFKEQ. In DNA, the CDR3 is TGTGCCAGCAGCCAAGATATAGGAGCGGGAAACACCATATATTTT. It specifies CASSQDIGAGNTIYF.

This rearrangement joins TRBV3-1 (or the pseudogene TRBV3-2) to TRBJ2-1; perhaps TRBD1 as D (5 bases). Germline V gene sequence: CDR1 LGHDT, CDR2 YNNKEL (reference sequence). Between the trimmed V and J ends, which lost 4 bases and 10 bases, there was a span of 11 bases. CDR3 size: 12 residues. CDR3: CASSRTGEEQFF. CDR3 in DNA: TGTGCCAGCAGCCGAACAGGTGAGGAGCAGTTCTTC.

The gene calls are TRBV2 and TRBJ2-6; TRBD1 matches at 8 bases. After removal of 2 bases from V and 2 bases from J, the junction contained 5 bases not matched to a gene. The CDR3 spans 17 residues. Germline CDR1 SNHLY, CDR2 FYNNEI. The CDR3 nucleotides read TGTGCCAGCAGTGAAACCCTGACAGGGGCTGGGGCCAACGTCCTGACTTTC. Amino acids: CASSETLTGAGANVLTF.

In DNA form, the CDR3 reads TGCGCCAGCAGCTTGGGCCAGGGCCAAGGAACCATATATTTT. Translation gives CASSLGQGQGTIYF. This chain uses TRBV5-1 with TRBJ1-3; D may be TRBD1 (5 bases). In germline, CDR1 is SGHRS, CDR2 YFSETQ. The V end lost 0 bases, the J end lost 10 bases, and 14 bases lay between the germline ends. The CDR3 covers 14 residues.

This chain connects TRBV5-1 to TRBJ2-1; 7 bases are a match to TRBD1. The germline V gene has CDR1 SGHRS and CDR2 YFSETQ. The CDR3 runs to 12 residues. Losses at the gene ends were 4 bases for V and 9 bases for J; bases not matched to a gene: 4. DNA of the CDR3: TGCGCCAGCAGCCCAGACAGGGTTGAGCAGTTCTTC. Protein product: CASSPDRVEQFF.

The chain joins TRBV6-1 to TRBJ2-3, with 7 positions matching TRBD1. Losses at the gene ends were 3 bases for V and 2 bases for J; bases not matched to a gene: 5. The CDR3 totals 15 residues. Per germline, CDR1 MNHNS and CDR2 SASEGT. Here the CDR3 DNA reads TGTGCCAGCAGTGAGACAGGGAGCGCCACAGATACGCAGTATTTT. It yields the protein CASSETGSATDTQYF.

This chain's CDR3 is CASSSRDRGLSGNTIYF. The CDR3 DNA reads TGTGCCAGCAGCTCTAGGGACAGGGGCCTCTCTGGAAACACCATATATTTT. V gene TRBV27 combines with J gene TRBJ1-3, with 10 bases identical to TRBD1. The CDR3 is 17 residues long. Germline CDR1 and CDR2: MNHEY and SMNVEV (reference sequence). V lost 6 bases, J lost 0 bases, and 8 bases stayed unmatched.

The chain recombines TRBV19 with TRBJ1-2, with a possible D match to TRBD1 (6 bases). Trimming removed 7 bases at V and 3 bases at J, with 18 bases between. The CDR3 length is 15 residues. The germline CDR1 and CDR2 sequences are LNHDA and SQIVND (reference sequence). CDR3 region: CASTLGGEGYYGYTF. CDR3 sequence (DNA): TGTGCCAGTACCTTAGGGGGGGAAGGCTACTATGGCTACACCTTC.

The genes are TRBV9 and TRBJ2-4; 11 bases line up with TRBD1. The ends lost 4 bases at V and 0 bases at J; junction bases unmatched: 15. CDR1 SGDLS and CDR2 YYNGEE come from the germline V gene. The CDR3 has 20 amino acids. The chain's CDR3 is CASSPLPGQGAPIAKNIQYF. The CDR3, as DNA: TGTGCCAGCAGCCCCCTCCCAGGACAGGGGGCCCCCATAGCCAAAAACATTCAGTACTTC. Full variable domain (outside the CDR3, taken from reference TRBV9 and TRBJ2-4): DSGVTQTPKHLITATGQRVTLRCSPRSGDLSVYWYQQSLDQGLQFLIQYYNGEERAKGNILERFSAQQFPDLHSELNLSSLELGDSALYFCASSPLPGQGAPIAKNIQYFGAGTRLSVL.

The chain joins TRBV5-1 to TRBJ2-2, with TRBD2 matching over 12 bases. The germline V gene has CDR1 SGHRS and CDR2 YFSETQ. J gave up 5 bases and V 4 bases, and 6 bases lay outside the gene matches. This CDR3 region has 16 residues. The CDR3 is CASSPLAGGQTGELFF. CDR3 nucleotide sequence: TGCGCCAGCAGCCCCCTAGCGGGGGGGCAAACCGGGGAGCTGTTTTTT.

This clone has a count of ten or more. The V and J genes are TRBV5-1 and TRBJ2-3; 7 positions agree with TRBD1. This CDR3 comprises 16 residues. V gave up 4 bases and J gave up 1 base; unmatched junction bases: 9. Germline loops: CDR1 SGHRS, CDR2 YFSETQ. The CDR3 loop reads CASSTEGALGTDTQYF. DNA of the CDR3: TGCGCCAGCAGCACTGAGGGGGCCCTCGGCACAGATACGCAGTATTTT.

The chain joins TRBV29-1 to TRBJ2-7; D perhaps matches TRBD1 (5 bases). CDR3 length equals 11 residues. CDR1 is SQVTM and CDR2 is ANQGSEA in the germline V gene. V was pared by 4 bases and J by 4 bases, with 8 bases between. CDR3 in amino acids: CSVGGEYEQYF. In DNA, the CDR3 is TGCAGCGTTGGGGGCGAGTACGAGCAGTACTTC.

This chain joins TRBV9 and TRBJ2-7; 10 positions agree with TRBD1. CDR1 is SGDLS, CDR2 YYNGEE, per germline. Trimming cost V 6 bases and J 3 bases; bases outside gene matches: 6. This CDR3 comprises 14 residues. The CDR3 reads CASTRGTGDYEQYF. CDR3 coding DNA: TGTGCCAGCACCCGCGGGACAGGGGACTACGAGCAGTACTTC.

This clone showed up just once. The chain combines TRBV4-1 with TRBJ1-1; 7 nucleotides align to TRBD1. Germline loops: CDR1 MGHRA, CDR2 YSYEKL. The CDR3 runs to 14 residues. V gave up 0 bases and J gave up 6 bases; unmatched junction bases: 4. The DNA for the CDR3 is TGCGCCAGCAGCCAAGACAGGGGGTACGCTGAAGCTTTCTTT. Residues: CASSQDRGYAEAFF.

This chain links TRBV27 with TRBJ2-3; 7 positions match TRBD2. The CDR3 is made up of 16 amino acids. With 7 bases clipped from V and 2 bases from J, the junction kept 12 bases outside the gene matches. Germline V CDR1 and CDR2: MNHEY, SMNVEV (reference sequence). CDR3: CASTHGVGGDTDTQYF. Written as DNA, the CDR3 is TGTGCCAGCACTCACGGCGTTGGGGGGGACACAGATACGCAGTATTTT.

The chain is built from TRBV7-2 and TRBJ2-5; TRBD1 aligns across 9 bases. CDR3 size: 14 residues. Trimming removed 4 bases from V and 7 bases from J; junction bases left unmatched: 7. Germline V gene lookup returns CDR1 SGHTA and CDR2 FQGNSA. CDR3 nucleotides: TGTGCCAGCAGCTCCACAGGGGGCCAGGGGACCCAGTACTTC. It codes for CASSSTGGQGTQYF.

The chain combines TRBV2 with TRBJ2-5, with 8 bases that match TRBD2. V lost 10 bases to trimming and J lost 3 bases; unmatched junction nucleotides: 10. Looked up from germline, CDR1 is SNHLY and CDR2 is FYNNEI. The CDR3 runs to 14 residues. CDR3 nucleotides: TGTGCCACAACCCCGGGGGGGTGGGAAGAGACCCAGTACTTC. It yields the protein CATTPGGWEETQYF.

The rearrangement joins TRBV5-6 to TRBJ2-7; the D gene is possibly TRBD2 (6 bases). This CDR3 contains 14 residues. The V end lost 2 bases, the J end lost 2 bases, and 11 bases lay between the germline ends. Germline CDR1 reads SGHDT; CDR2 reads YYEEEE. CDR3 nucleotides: TGTGCCAGCAGCTTCGGGACGGGAGCCTACGAGCAGTACTTC. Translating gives CASSFGTGAYEQYF.

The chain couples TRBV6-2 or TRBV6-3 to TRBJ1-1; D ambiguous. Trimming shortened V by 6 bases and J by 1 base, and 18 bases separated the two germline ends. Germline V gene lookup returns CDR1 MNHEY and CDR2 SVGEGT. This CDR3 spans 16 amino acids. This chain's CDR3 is CASSPGSARGNTEAFF. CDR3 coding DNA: TGTGCCAGCAGCCCCGGTTCGGCCCGCGGGAACACTGAAGCTTTCTTT.